This T cell receptor (beta chain) was retrieved from a study of T cells after yellow fever vaccination. Background on the study: Low-cell-number fractions were prepared with SMART-Seq v4 Ultra Low Input. Findings of the study overall: Post-booster samples contained most primary-vaccination clones (more than 95% CD4, around 90% CD8). Overall, a small share of clonotypes was seen in both CD4 and CD8 compartments. Abundant bulk-derived clonotypes could contaminate FACS-sorted repertoires.

In this sample, this clonotype turned up many times. Its target is unknown. CDR1 and CDR2 from the germline V gene are DFQATT and SNEGSKA (reference sequence). CDR3 length equals 16 residues. The ends lost 2 bases at V and 3 bases at J; junction bases unmatched: 9. TCRdb ran MiXCR on the 5' RACE reads and lists one entry per CDR3 protein. The sample contains over 250,000 distinct CDR3 sequences, 5.2% of which appear only once. The receptor was derived from a man between 18 and 29 years old who received the YFV17D yellow fever vaccine. The chain recombines TRBV20-1 with TRBJ2-2, with TRBD1 matching over 7 bases. Sequences were derived from CD4+ T cells sorted from PBMCs, sampled on the day of the yellow fever booster vaccination. The CDR3 DNA is TGCAGTGCTAGATCCTCAGGGGGATTTTACACCGGGGAGCTGTTTTTT. It encodes CSARSSGGFYTGELFF.